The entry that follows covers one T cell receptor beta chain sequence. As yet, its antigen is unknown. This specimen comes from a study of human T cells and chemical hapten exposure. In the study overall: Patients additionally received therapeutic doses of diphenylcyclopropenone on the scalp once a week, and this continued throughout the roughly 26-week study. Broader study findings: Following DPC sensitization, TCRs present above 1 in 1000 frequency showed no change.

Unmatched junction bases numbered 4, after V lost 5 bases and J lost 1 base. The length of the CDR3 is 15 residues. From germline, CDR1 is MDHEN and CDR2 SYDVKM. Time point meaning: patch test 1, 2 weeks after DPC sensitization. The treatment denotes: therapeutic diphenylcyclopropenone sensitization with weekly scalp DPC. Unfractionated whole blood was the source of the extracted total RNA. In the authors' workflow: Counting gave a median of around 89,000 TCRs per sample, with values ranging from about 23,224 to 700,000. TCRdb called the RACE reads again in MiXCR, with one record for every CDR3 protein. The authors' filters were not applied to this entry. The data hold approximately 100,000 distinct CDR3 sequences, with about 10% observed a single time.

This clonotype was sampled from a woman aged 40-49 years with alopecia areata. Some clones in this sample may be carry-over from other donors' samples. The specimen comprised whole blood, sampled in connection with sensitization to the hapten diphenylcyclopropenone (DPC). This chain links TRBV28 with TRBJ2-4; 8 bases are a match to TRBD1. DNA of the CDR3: TGTGCCAGCAGTCTCCGGGACAGGGCCAAAAACATTCAGTACTTC. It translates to CASSLRDRAKNIQYF.